This T cell receptor beta chain appears in the sequencing data of a study of graft-versus-host responses after intestinal transplantation. Profiled with immunoSEQ multiplex PCR; TCRdb holds only in-frame clones, not every one. Seen here are some 8,500 clones, about nine tenths observed once, and the top ten hold about 1.5%. This sample comprised PBMCs, obtained approximately 30 days after intestinal transplant. This receptor was obtained from a human patient who received an intestinal transplant, so some T cells may come from the graft donor.

The CDR3 region is CASSKDRGNSPLHF. The DNA for the CDR3 is TGTGCCAGCAGCAAAGACAGGGGTAATTCACCCCTCCACTTT. This chain connects TRBV21-1 to TRBJ1-6; the D segment call TRBD1 is taken from the table without a DNA check. TRBV21-1 is marked as a pseudogene. This CDR3 comprises 14 residues.